The clone carrying this T cell receptor (beta chain) has only a few counts. Authors' analysis steps: Estimation of nucleated cell counts relied on the amplification of reference gene primers. Only in-frame clones appear in the TCRdb table, and some are missing; sequencing was by immunoSEQ multiplex PCR. V and J calls and clone size are given by that table; D and trimming were obtained from the DNA. The data show roughly 300,000 clones, around 86% seen once. There are 15 residues in the CDR3. Germline lookup yields CDR1 SGHNT and CDR2 YYREEE (reference sequence). The junction had 12 bases not matched to a gene; V was cut back by 4 bases and J by 7 bases. The sample originates from a study of blood T cell repertoires in COVID-19. Background on the study: Specimens from acute and convalescent COVID-19 originated in the United States, Italy and Spain. T cells, B-cell-depleted T cells, or PBMCs supplied cDNA or gDNA.

This chain connects TRBV5-4 to TRBJ2-7; 9 bases line up with TRBD1. What was sequenced was peripheral blood. This sequence originates from a woman in her forties who had recovered from COVID-19. CDR3 coding DNA: TGTGCCAGCAGCCGATCCTCTGGGACAGGGCAAGAGCAGTACTTC. It specifies CASSRSSGTGQEQYF.